Listed below are T cell receptor beta chains from one sample, sequenced in a study of cytomegalovirus exposure and HLA in healthy donors. Clones were sequenced by immunoSEQ multiplex PCR, and TCRdb holds only the in-frame ones, with some missing. In the table there are some 200,000 clones, approximately 79% of which are singletons. Sequencing was performed on PBMCs. The source of these receptors is a middle-aged man in good health and CMV-seronegative. Each CDR3 is given with its conserved first and last residue. The D gene is left open where the match is weak. Some rows mark clone size as missing; the rest say once, few, many or name a class of expanded clone.

TRBJ2-7 TRBV28 NA TRBD2 CASSPGTSGTYEQYF TGTGCCAGCAGCCCTGGGACTAGCGGTACCTACGAGCAGTACTTC
TRBJ2-5 TRBV5-1 NA TRBD2 CASSPGTSAETQYF TGCGCCAGCAGCCCGGGGACTAGCGCAGAGACCCAGTACTTC
TRBJ2-3 TRBV7-8 NA TRBD2 CASSFGLAGPDTQYF TGTGCCAGCAGCTTCGGACTAGCGGGCCCAGATACGCAGTATTTT
TRBJ2-3 TRBV7-2 NA NA CASIRRGGGVADTQYF TGTGCCAGCATCAGGAGGGGGGGAGGGGTTGCAGATACGCAGTATTTT
TRBJ1-2 TRBV29-1 NA NA CSVTGSAINYGYTF TGCAGCGTTACGGGGTCAGCTATTAACTATGGCTACACCTTC
TRBJ1-1 TRBV7-8 NA NA CASSLAIISTEAFF TGTGCCAGCAGCTTGGCCATAATCAGCACTGAAGCTTTCTTT
TRBJ2-1 TRBV7-4 NA TRBD2 CASSLVAGRDEQFF TGTGCCAGCAGCTTAGTAGCGGGAAGGGATGAGCAGTTCTTC
TRBJ1-2 TRBV27 NA NA CASSLSQGFDGYTF TGTGCCAGCAGCCTATCTCAGGGTTTTGATGGCTACACCTTC
TRBJ2-7 TRBV28 NA TRBD1 CASSPLLRDSYEQYF TGTGCCAGCAGTCCTCTCCTACGGGACAGCTACGAGCAGTACTTC
TRBJ2-3 TRBV27 NA NA CASSLLPTDTQYF TGTGCCAGCAGTTTACTCCCCACAGATACGCAGTATTTT
TRBJ1-1 TRBV5-1 NA TRBD1 CASTTGGSGNTEAFF TGCGCCAGCACGACAGGGGGCTCTGGGAACACTGAAGCTTTCTTT
TRBJ1-1 TRBV27 NA TRBD1 CASSLGDRVAEAFF TGTGCCAGCAGTTTAGGGGACAGGGTCGCTGAAGCTTTCTTT
TRBJ2-2 TRBV6-1 once NA CASSLLDLNTGELFF TGTGCCAGCAGCCTCCTAGACTTGAACACCGGGGAGCTGTTTTTT
TRBJ2-7 TRBV5-1 NA TRBD1 CASGFSGTGILYEQYF TGCGCCAGCGGATTCTCCGGGACAGGGATACTCTACGAGCAGTACTTC
TRBJ1-3 TRBV7-6 NA TRBD1 CASSLGTGPGNTIYF TGTGCCAGCAGCTTAGGGACAGGGCCAGGAAACACCATATATTTT
TRBJ1-2 TRBV6-5 NA TRBD1 CASSSPGQGNYGYTF TGTGCCAGCAGCAGCCCGGGACAGGGGAACTATGGCTACACCTTC
TRBJ2-2 TRBV7-2 NA TRBD2 CASSPLAGGRETGELFF TGTGCCAGCAGCCCCTTAGCGGGAGGGAGGGAGACCGGGGAGCTGTTTTTT
TRBJ2-5 TRBV7-3 NA TRBD2 CASSYLAGETQYF TGTGCCAGCAGCTATCTAGCGGGAGAGACCCAGTACTTC
TRBJ2-1 TRBV5-5 once NA CASSPGAVQRINNEQFF TGTGCCAGCAGCCCGGGTGCGGTTCAGCGGATTAACAATGAGCAGTTCTTC
TRBJ1-2 TRBV2 NA NA CASSEKRGNYGYTF TGTGCCAGCAGTGAGAAGCGGGGTAACTATGGCTACACCTTC
TRBJ2-3 TRBV7-9 once NA CASSLRRDGSGSTDTQYF TGTGCCAGCAGCTTAAGGCGGGATGGTAGCGGTAGCACAGATACGCAGTATTTT
TRBJ2-3 TRBV10-3 NA NA CAISEGGWADTQYF TGTGCCATCAGTGAGGGGGGGTGGGCAGATACGCAGTATTTT
TRBJ1-2 TRBV25-1 NA TRBD1 CASSAGTAPYGYTF TGTGCCAGCAGTGCCGGGACAGCGCCTTATGGCTACACCTTC
TRBJ2-1 TRBV5-6 few NA CASSLLESYNEQFF TGTGCCAGCAGCTTACTCGAATCCTACAATGAGCAGTTCTTC
TRBJ2-7 TRBV7-2 NA NA CASSFWAALNEQYF TGTGCCAGCAGCTTTTGGGCCGCTCTTAACGAGCAGTACTTC
TRBJ1-1 TRBV18 NA TRBD1 CASSALGTANTEAFF TGTGCCAGCTCCGCCCTGGGGACAGCTAACACTGAAGCTTTCTTT
TRBJ1-1 TRBV9 NA TRBD1 CASSADRQFRTEAFF TGTGCCAGCAGCGCGGACAGGCAATTCCGGACTGAAGCTTTCTTT
TRBJ2-3 TRBV21-1 once NA CASSKADRGVTDTQYF TGTGCCAGCAGCAAGGCAGACAGGGGAGTCACAGATACGCAGTATTTT
TRBJ2-1 TRBV27 NA TRBD1 CASSFLQGSWNEQFF TGTGCCAGCAGTTTTTTACAGGGGAGTTGGAATGAGCAGTTCTTC
TRBJ2-2 TRBV6-5 NA NA CASSLIGGGVFGELFF TGTGCCAGCAGTTTAATAGGAGGTGGGGTCTTCGGGGAGCTGTTTTTT
TRBJ2-1 TRBV30 NA NA CAWTSDSYNEQFF TGTGCCTGGACTAGCGACTCCTACAATGAGCAGTTCTTC
TRBJ2-7 TRBV27 NA NA CASSLFSRGEQYF TGTGCCAGCAGTTTATTTTCAAGGGGAGAGCAGTACTTC
TRBJ2-7 TRBV5-1 NA NA CASSQAGSTYEQYF TGCGCCAGCAGCCAAGCAGGGTCGACCTACGAGCAGTACTTC
TRBJ1-4 TRBV2 NA TRBD1 CASRATTGPNEKLFF TGTGCCAGCAGGGCGACGACAGGGCCTAATGAAAAACTGTTTTTT
TRBJ1-1 TRBV7-8 once TRBD1 CASSQWTGGTEAFF TGTGCCAGCAGCCAATGGACAGGGGGCACTGAAGCTTTCTTT
TRBJ2-2 TRBV6-1 NA NA CASWRFFGEGELFF TGTGCCAGTTGGAGATTCTTCGGGGAGGGGGAGCTGTTTTTT
TRBJ2-1 TRBV29-1 NA TRBD1 CSVEDIVGTVSYNEQFF TGCAGCGTTGAAGATATAGTCGGGACAGTATCCTACAATGAGCAGTTCTTC
TRBJ2-7 TRBV6-1 NA TRBD2 CASRTGAGAYEQYF TGTGCCAGCAGGACTGGGGCGGGGGCCTACGAGCAGTACTTC
TRBJ2-1 TRBV27 NA TRBD2 CASSLSRLAGHNEQFF TGTGCCAGCAGTTTATCAAGACTAGCGGGGCACAATGAGCAGTTCTTC
TRBJ2-1 TRBV29-1 few NA CSVGGNGPDGLFF TGCAGCGTTGGTGGCAATGGACCTGATGGACTATTCTTC
TRBJ1-4 TRBV19 NA NA CASTLDRNNEKLFF TGTGCCAGTACCCTTGACAGGAATAATGAAAAACTGTTTTTT
TRBJ2-1 TRBV27 NA NA CASSLLVYNEQFF TGTGCCAGCAGTTTATTAGTTTACAATGAGCAGTTCTTC
TRBJ2-2 TRBV28 NA TRBD1 CASSPLGGQGTGELFF TGTGCCAGCAGTCCCCTCGGGGGACAGGGAACCGGGGAGCTGTTTTTT
TRBJ1-1 TRBV7-9 NA TRBD1 CASSLQGQINTEAFF TGTGCCAGCAGCTTACAGGGACAGATTAACACTGAAGCTTTCTTT
TRBJ2-7 TRBV2 few TRBD2 CASSSSRAGAYEQYF TGTGCCAGCAGTTCCTCTCGAGCGGGAGCCTACGAGCAGTACTTC
TRBJ2-2 TRBV5-1 few TRBD2 CASSGGLVLTGELFF TGCGCCAGCAGCGGCGGACTAGTTCTCACCGGGGAGCTGTTTTTT
TRBJ1-1 TRBV9 NA NA CASSAPAAGNTEAFF TGTGCCAGCAGCGCCCCAGCGGCAGGAAACACTGAAGCTTTCTTT
TRBJ2-7 TRBV2 few TRBD2 CASSAAAGGAYEQYF TGTGCCAGCAGTGCGGCAGCGGGAGGCGCCTACGAGCAGTACTTC